The rows below give T cell receptor beta chains drawn from one sample of a study of shared clonotypes between healthy human individuals. The table came from immunoSEQ multiplex PCR; TCRdb's copy has only in-frame clones and leaves some out. Of around 700,000 clones in the sample, about 78% were seen once. Sequenced input: memory CD4+ T cells sorted from blood. These receptors were obtained from a woman aged 25-40 years in good health. Both conserved end residues are part of each CDR3. Fields, in order: V gene, clone size, CDR3 length, D gene, J gene, CDR3 DNA, CDR3 protein. D genes are given only for firm matches. Not all rows give a size; the values are once, few, many and, for expanded clones, a class.

>TRBV7-2|NA|13|NA|TRBJ2-2
TGTGCCAGCAGCCCATTCCAGGGCCGGGAGCTGTTTTTT
CASSPFQGRELFF
>TRBV19|NA|14|NA|TRBJ1-2
TGTGCCAGTAGTATTTCGGGGCTGAACTATGGCTACACCTTC
CASSISGLNYGYTF
>TRBV28|few|14|NA|TRBJ1-2
TGTGCCAGCAGCCTACAGGGAGGGCGAAAGGGCTACACCTTC
CASSLQGGRKGYTF
>TRBV7-9|once|16|NA|TRBJ2-3
TGTGCCAGCAGCTTAGGGGCCCTTTATAGCACAGATACGCAGTATTTT
CASSLGALYSTDTQYF
>TRBV15|once|13|NA|TRBJ1-2
TGTGCCACTATATACGGCACTAACTATGGCTACACCTTC
CATIYGTNYGYTF
>TRBV9|NA|16|TRBD1|TRBJ2-2
TGTGCCAGCAGCCCAGGGGGTCTAGCGAACACCGGGGAGCTGTTTTTT
CASSPGGLANTGELFF
>TRBV5-6|NA|19|NA|TRBJ2-2
TGTGCCAGCAGCTCGGCCGGCTCGTCACCGGGACACTTCACCGGGGAGCTGTTTTTT
CASSSAGSSPGHFTGELFF
>TRBV10-1|NA|13|TRBD1|TRBJ2-7
TGCGCCAGCAGTTTCCAGGGGGCCTACGAGCAGTACTTC
CASSFQGAYEQYF
>TRBV18|few|15|TRBD1|TRBJ1-5
TGTGCCAGCTCATCTCGACAGGGGTCCACTCAGCCCCAGCATTTT
CASSSRQGSTQPQHF
>TRBV28|NA|13|TRBD2|TRBJ2-7
TGTGCCAGCAGTGAGCCCCCGGGACTAGCGGGGGTCTTC
CASSEPPGLAGVF
>TRBV4-1|few|13|NA|TRBJ1-4
TGCGCCAGCAGCACCCGAACTAATGAAAAACTGTTTTTT
CASSTRTNEKLFF
>TRBV7-9|NA|15|NA|TRBJ2-7
TGTGCCAGCAGCCCATACAGTGGACCCGACTACGAGCAGTACTTC
CASSPYSGPDYEQYF
>TRBV27|NA|13|NA|TRBJ1-5
TGTGCCAGCAGTTTCCGGGGTTGGCAGCCCCAGCATTTT
CASSFRGWQPQHF
>TRBV7-9|once|12|NA|TRBJ2-1
TGTGCCAGCAGCTTAGGCGACTCCTCAGGGTTCTTC
CASSLGDSSGFF
>TRBV27|NA|12|NA|TRBJ1-5
TGTGCCAGCGGGAATCGCAATCAGCCCCAGCATTTT
CASGNRNQPQHF
>TRBV4-1|NA|17|NA|TRBJ1-5
TGCGCCAGCAGCCCCAATTGGGCCAGGGACGGCAATCAGCCCCAGCATTTT
CASSPNWARDGNQPQHF
>TRBV18|NA|15|NA|TRBJ1-1
TGTGCCAGCTCACGGGCCCCTTCAGGGAACACTGAAGCTTTCTTT
CASSRAPSGNTEAFF
>TRBV7-4|NA|19|TRBD2|TRBJ2-2
TGTGCCAGCAGCTTTAATCCTAGCGGGATATGGGTGAACACCGGGGAGCTGTTTTTT
CASSFNPSGIWVNTGELFF
>TRBV19|NA|16|NA|TRBJ2-1
TGTGCCAGTAGTGATTTAGGGGTTCTACTCTACAATGAGCAGTTCTTC
CASSDLGVLLYNEQFF
>TRBV2|NA|12|NA|TRBJ1-2
TGTGCCAGTAACTTCCGTAGGTCTGGCTACACCTTC
CASNFRRSGYTF
>TRBV6-1|NA|14|TRBD1|TRBJ2-5
TGTGCCAGCAGTGTGGACAGGGGGCGTGAGACCCAGTACTTC
CASSVDRGRETQYF
>TRBV6-6|NA|12|NA|TRBJ2-1
TGTGCCAGCGGAGGACAGATCTATGAGCAGTTCTTC
CASGGQIYEQFF
>TRBV2|NA|14|NA|TRBJ1-2
TGTGCCAGCACCCAGGAAGTACAGGCAGCTGGCTACACCTTC
CASTQEVQAAGYTF
>TRBV7-9|NA|13|TRBD2|TRBJ2-3
TGTGCCAGTACTAGCGCCCGCACAGATACGCAGTATTTT
CASTSARTDTQYF
>TRBV11-1|NA|16|NA|TRBJ1-2
TGTGTCTGGGATAGGGTTATGGGGGGAGCTAACTATGGCTACACCTTC
CVWDRVMGGANYGYTF
>TRBV7-9|NA|13|NA|TRBJ1-2
TGTGCCAGCAGCCGAGGACTCCTCTATGGCTACACCTTC
CASSRGLLYGYTF
>TRBV5-1|NA|17|NA|TRBJ2-7
TGCGCCAGCACTTATTCGATTGGTGGGACCGGAGGCTACGAGCAGTACTTC
CASTYSIGGTGGYEQYF
>TRBV28|once|16|NA|TRBJ2-4
TGTGCCAGCAGTAAACCGGGGCAAGGGGCCAAAAACATTCAGTACTTC
CASSKPGQGAKNIQYF
>TRBV19|NA|15|NA|TRBJ1-4
TGTGCCAGTAGAGGGACGGCAGCGTCGGAGGAAAAACTGTTTTTT
CASRGTAASEEKLFF
>TRBV5-1|NA|14|NA|TRBJ2-3
TGCGCCAGCAGCTTGGTTTGGGATGCAGATACGCAGTATTTT
CASSLVWDADTQYF
>TRBV29-1|NA|14|NA|TRBJ2-7
TGCAGCGTCGCACACAGGGCCTCAACCTACGAGCAGTACTTC
CSVAHRASTYEQYF
>TRBV6-1|once|15|NA|TRBJ2-5
TGTGCCAGCTCGCTTCGACAGACAAAAAGGGAGACCCAGTACTTC
CASSLRQTKRETQYF
>TRBV7-9|NA|16|TRBD1|TRBJ1-2
TGTGCCAGCAGCTTGGGGGGACAGGCGAGTTTGGATGGCTACACCTTC
CASSLGGQASLDGYTF
>TRBV11-2|once|13|NA|TRBJ1-5
TGTGCCAGCAGCTTAGGCGGCCTAGGGCCCCAGCATTTT
CASSLGGLGPQHF
>TRBV6-1|NA|16|NA|TRBJ1-4
TGTGCCAGCAGTGCTAGGCCACTTCGGACGGATGAAAAACTGTTTTTT
CASSARPLRTDEKLFF
>TRBV28|NA|15|NA|TRBJ1-6
TGTGCCAGCAGTCCCGGGGCGGCGTGGACTTCACCCCTCCACTTT
CASSPGAAWTSPLHF
>TRBV14|NA|15|NA|TRBJ2-3
TGTGCCAGCAGCCACAGAGTGGCTAGCACAGATACGCAGTATTTT
CASSHRVASTDTQYF
>TRBV29-1|NA|13|NA|TRBJ2-2
TGCAGCGTTGAAGGACAGCGCACCGGGGAGCTGTTTTTT
CSVEGQRTGELFF
>TRBV9|NA|14|NA|TRBJ2-1
TGTGCCAGCAGCGGACGGGACACCTACAATGAGCAGTTCTTC
CASSGRDTYNEQFF
>TRBV7-9|NA|15|TRBD2|TRBJ2-7
TGTGCCAGCAGCCTATGGCGGGAGGGCTCCTACGAGCAGTACTTC
CASSLWREGSYEQYF
>TRBV5-1|NA|15|NA|TRBJ1-1
TGCGCCAGCAGCTTGGCTGTCGGGGGGCAGGCTGAAGCTTTCTTT
CASSLAVGGQAEAFF
>TRBV2|once|14|NA|TRBJ2-7
TGTGCCAGCAGTGAAGGCACTACTAATTACGAGCAGTACTTC
CASSEGTTNYEQYF
>TRBV10-3|NA|18|TRBD2|TRBJ2-7
TGTGCCATCAGTGGACAATTGGGGACTAGCGGTCCTTCCTACGAGCAGTACTTC
CAISGQLGTSGPSYEQYF
>TRBV28|few|15|TRBD1|TRBJ2-7
TGTGCCAGCAGTTTATACAGGGGGCAAACCTACGAGCAGTACTTC
CASSLYRGQTYEQYF
>TRBV11-2|few|14|TRBD2|TRBJ2-7
TGTGCCAGCAGCTTTGGTAGCGGGAAGTATGAGCAGTACTTC
CASSFGSGKYEQYF
>TRBV11-2|NA|14|TRBD1|TRBJ2-7
TGTGCCAGCAGCTTGACAGGGGGCACCGACGAGCAGTACTTC
CASSLTGGTDEQYF
>TRBV5-1|NA|15|TRBD2|TRBJ2-3
TGCGCCAGCAGCGCCACTAGCGACCCCACAGATACGCAGTATTTT
CASSATSDPTDTQYF
>TRBV28|NA|16|NA|TRBJ2-2
TGTGCCAGCAGAGCACAACAGGGCCCTAACACCGGGGAGCTGTTTTTT
CASRAQQGPNTGELFF
>TRBV6-5|NA|15|NA|TRBJ2-1
TGTGCCAGCACTCCTAAGCGGCAGGCCGGCAATGAGCAGTTCTTC
CASTPKRQAGNEQFF
>TRBV4-1|many|16|TRBD2|TRBJ2-7
TGCGCCAGCAGCCAAGATTGGCTAGCGGGCCCCTACGAGCAGTACTTC
CASSQDWLAGPYEQYF
>TRBV28|few|12|NA|TRBJ2-2
TGTGCCAGCAGCAAAAACACCGGGGAGCTGTTTTTT
CASSKNTGELFF
>TRBV29-1|NA|15|TRBD2|TRBJ2-1
TGCAGCGTTGTTTTTGGGGGGGGCTCCTACAATGAGCAGTTCTTC
CSVVFGGGSYNEQFF
>TRBV10-1|few|15|TRBD1|TRBJ2-3
TGCGCCAGCGGACGACGGACAGGGGGCGCAGATACGCAGTATTTT
CASGRRTGGADTQYF
>TRBV5-1|NA|16|TRBD1|TRBJ2-3
TGCGCCAGCAGCTTGGGCCGGGACAGGGTCCCAGATACGCAGTATTTT
CASSLGRDRVPDTQYF
>TRBV6-5|NA|15|NA|TRBJ2-7
TGTGCCAGCAGTTATACCAGGGGGGGAGGCTACGAGCAGTACTTC
CASSYTRGGGYEQYF
>TRBV10-2|NA|15|TRBD1|TRBJ2-5
TGCGCCAGCAGTGACCTGGGACAGGGAGAAGAGACCCAGTACTTC
CASSDLGQGEETQYF
>TRBV5-1|few|12|NA|TRBJ1-1
TGCGCCAGCAGCTTGCAGGGCACTGAAGCTTTCTTT
CASSLQGTEAFF